This T cell receptor beta chain was captured by sequencing in a study of PD-1 blockade in classical Hodgkin lymphoma (dated by TCRdb to 2018 to 2021). Study-wide context: The study used TCR beta sequencing and CyTOF to define a peripheral blood immune signature of response to PD-1 blockade in classical Hodgkin lymphoma.

Broader findings and caveats from the paper: Only a single clinical trial cohort was studied, and what caused the repertoire differences, possibly disease activity or prior therapy, remained undefined. Baseline TCR diversity was reported as lower in newly diagnosed patients than in healthy donors, and lower still in relapsed/refractory patients.

The germline V gene (reference sequence) sets CDR1 to SSHAT and CDR2 to FNYEAQ. Including the terminal cysteine and phenylalanine, the CDR3 comprises 14 residues. CDR3 DNA is the only sequence kept; it has 42 bases, read in frame from the first base. Interpreted using the paper, the time point label stands for: newly diagnosed, previously untreated cHL patient sample. To serve as a comparison group for the relapsed/refractory trial patients, PBMCs were sequenced from patients with newly diagnosed, previously untreated classical Hodgkin lymphoma. After peripheral blood was drawn into 8 mL Vacutainer Cell Preparation Tubes, PBMCs were isolated by centrifugation and then cryopreserved. Genomic DNA was isolated using the Qiagen DNeasy kit from unsorted PBMCs as well as from negatively selected CD4+ and CD8+ fractions. TCR beta CDR3 regions were subjected to amplification by immunoSEQ multiplex PCR with primers that anneal to V and J segments. A synthetic immune receptor repertoire was used to minimize amplification bias, and remaining bias was computationally removed after sequencing. The source study handled its data this way. Repertoire diversity was quantified as the Shannon entropy index using custom Python scripts. Unsorted, CD4+ and CD8+ repertoires were examined separately, except in combined analyses, for which CD4+ and CD8+ sequences were merged in silico. TCRdb stores this immuneACCESS table with in-frame sequences only. Part of the clones is absent; in the studies checked, under half of the shortfall reflects unresolved V genes, and no reason is known for the rest. V and J calls plus clone size are reproduced from that table; the DNA served to infer D and trimming. In all, the sample holds tens of thousands of clones, and 85% to 95% of those were seen once. About 3.6% of the sample belongs to the ten largest clones.

Concerning this clone: There is no known antigen for this receptor. One end of the junction is discordant with germline, which a read error may explain.

Sample: peripheral blood mononuclear cells (PBMCs). This receptor was taken from a human donor with classical Hodgkin lymphoma. Here the chain combines TRBV7-7 and TRBJ2-1; the D region is possibly TRBD1 or TRBD2, each matching across 5 bases. The base sequence is TGTGCTAGCAGCTTTGGGGGAGTCGGAAATGAGCAGTTCTTC. Its coded protein is CASSFGGVGNEQFF.